The rows below give T cell receptor beta chains drawn from one sample of a study of shared clonotypes between healthy human individuals. Using immunoSEQ multiplex PCR, the repertoire was profiled, and TCRdb retains in-frame clones only, with some absent. Counted here are about 2.4 million clones, under 95% occurring once; the ten biggest clones make up around 0.4%. Sequencing was performed on naive CD4+ T cells from PBMCs. The source is a young man in good health. Some clones in this sample may be carry-over from other donors' samples. Both conserved end residues are part of each CDR3. Each record gives: V gene, J gene, clone size, D gene, CDR3 DNA, CDR3 protein. D genes are given only for firm matches. Clone size, where shown, is once, few, many, or a class for clones that have expanded.

TRBV7-3	TRBJ2-1	.	TRBD2	TGTGCCAGCAGCACTATAGCGGGAGAAAATGAGCAGTTCTTC	CASSTIAGENEQFF
TRBV6-4	TRBJ1-5	.	.	TGTGCCAGCAGTGACCGGGTGGGGACGCCCCAGCATTTT	CASSDRVGTPQHF
TRBV7-3	TRBJ2-5	.	.	TGTGCCAGCAGCCCGGGTAACGTGGAGACCCAGTACTTC	CASSPGNVETQYF
TRBV7-2	TRBJ2-7	.	.	TGTGCCAGCAGCTTCCAAGGTTCCTACGAGCAGTACTTC	CASSFQGSYEQYF
TRBV28	TRBJ2-2	once	TRBD1	TGTGCCAGCGGGGACAGGGGAAGGACCGGGGAGCTGTTTTTT	CASGDRGRTGELFF
TRBV7-2	TRBJ1-1	.	.	TGTGCCAGCACCCGATTCGGGGGAACGAACACTGAAGCTTTCTTT	CASTRFGGTNTEAFF
TRBV29-1	TRBJ2-3	.	TRBD2	TGCAGCGTTGTGGGGACTACAGTTAACACAGATACGCAGTATTTT	CSVVGTTVNTDTQYF
TRBV28	TRBJ2-7	.	TRBD2	TGTGCCAGCAGCCCCCCCCTCCTAGCGGGAGCGCAGTACTTC	CASSPPLLAGAQYF
TRBV4-1	TRBJ2-7	.	TRBD2	TGCGCCAGCAGCCGGCCCCTAGCGGGAGCCTACGAGCAGTACTTC	CASSRPLAGAYEQYF
TRBV11-1	TRBJ2-5	.	TRBD1	TGTGCCAGCAGCTCCAGGGGGTACCAAGAGACCCAGTACTTC	CASSSRGYQETQYF
TRBV18	TRBJ2-7	.	.	TGTGCCAGCTCACTATCAGGAGCCGGGGACGAGCAGTACTTC	CASSLSGAGDEQYF
TRBV7-3	TRBJ1-2	.	TRBD1	TGTGCCAGCAGCCGAACCGGGACAGGGATTGCCGGCTACACCTTC	CASSRTGTGIAGYTF
TRBV28	TRBJ1-6	.	.	TGTGCCAGCAGCTGGGGGTCACCCCTCCACTTT	CASSWGSPLHF
TRBV29-1	TRBJ2-3	.	.	TGCAGCGTTGAAGAATCAGGGTCCGCAGATACGCAGTATTTT	CSVEESGSADTQYF
TRBV7-2	TRBJ2-7	.	.	TGTGCCAGCAGCTTAGGACTTCTATCCTACGAGCAGTACTTC	CASSLGLLSYEQYF
TRBV5-6	TRBJ2-7	.	.	TGTGCCAGCAGCCCCGGACCGAACTACGAGCAGTACTTC	CASSPGPNYEQYF
TRBV30	TRBJ1-4	.	.	TGTGCCTGGAGTGGGTCAACTAATGAAAAACTGTTTTTT	CAWSGSTNEKLFF
TRBV7-2	TRBJ1-5	.	.	TGTGCCAGCAGCCCTTCCAGATTACAGCCCCAGCATTTT	CASSPSRLQPQHF